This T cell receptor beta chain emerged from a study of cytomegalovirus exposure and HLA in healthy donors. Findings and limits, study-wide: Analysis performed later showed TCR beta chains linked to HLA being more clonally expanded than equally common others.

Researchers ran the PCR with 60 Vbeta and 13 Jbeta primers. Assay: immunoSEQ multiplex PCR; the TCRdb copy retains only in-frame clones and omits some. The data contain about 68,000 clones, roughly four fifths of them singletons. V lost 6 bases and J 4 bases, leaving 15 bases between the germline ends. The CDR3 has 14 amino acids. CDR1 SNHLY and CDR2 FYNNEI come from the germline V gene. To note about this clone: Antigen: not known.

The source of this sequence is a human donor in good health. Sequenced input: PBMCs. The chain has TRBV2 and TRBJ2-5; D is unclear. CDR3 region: CASSNIVPPETQYF. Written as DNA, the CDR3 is TGTGCCAGCAGCAATATAGTCCCTCCAGAGACCCAGTACTTC. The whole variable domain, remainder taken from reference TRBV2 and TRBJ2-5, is EPEVTQTPSHQVTQMGQEVILRCVPISNHLYFYWYRQILGQKVEFLVSFYNNEISEKSEIFDDQFSVERPDGSNFTLKIRSTKLEDSAMYFCASSNIVPPETQYFGPGTRLLVL.